This T cell receptor beta chain is drawn from a study of blood T cell repertoires in COVID-19. As for the study in general: Acute and convalescent COVID-19 samples came from the United States, Italy and Spain. The analysed material was cDNA or gDNA that came from T cells, B-cell-depleted T cells, or PBMCs.

As processed by the authors: For nucleated cells, counts were estimated from reference gene primer amplification. Profiled with immunoSEQ multiplex PCR; TCRdb holds only in-frame clones, not every one. V and J calls and clone size come straight from that table; D and trimming were deduced from the DNA. The table records about 170,000 clones, approximately 90% of them present only once. The CDR3 totals 16 residues. The sample taken for sequencing was peripheral blood. The chain joins TRBV21-1 to TRBJ2-3; TRBD2, the table's D call, was not compared with the DNA. TRBV21-1 is a listed pseudogene. This TCR came from an elderly woman in a cohort sampled during active or convalescent COVID-19. CDR3 sequence (DNA): TGTGCCAGCAGCATGGGGGACGAGGCTAAGCGGGAGACTTCGTATTTT. Translating gives CASSMGDEAKRETSYF.